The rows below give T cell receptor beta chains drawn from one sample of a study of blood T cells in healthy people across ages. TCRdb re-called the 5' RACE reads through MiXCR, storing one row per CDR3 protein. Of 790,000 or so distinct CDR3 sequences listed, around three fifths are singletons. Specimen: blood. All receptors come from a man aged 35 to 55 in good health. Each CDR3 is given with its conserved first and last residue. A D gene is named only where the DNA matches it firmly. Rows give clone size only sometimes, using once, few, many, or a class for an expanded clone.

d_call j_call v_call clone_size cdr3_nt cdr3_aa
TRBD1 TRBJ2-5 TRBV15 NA TGTGCCACCAGCATACTAGACAGGGGTCAAGAGACCCAGTACTTC CATSILDRGQETQYF
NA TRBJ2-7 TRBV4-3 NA TGCGCCAGCAGCCAACTGACGACAGGCGGCGTTGGGTACGAGCAGTACTTC CASSQLTTGGVGYEQYF
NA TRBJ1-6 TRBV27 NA TGTGCCAGCAGCAATGACAGCTCCTATAATTCACCCCTCCACTTT CASSNDSSYNSPLHF
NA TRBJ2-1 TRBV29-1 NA TGCAGCCAAATCGGAGTCTACAATGAGCAGTTCTTC CSQIGVYNEQFF
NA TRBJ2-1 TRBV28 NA TGTGCCAGCACGCGGGACCAAACAGGAAATGAGCAGTTCTTC CASTRDQTGNEQFF
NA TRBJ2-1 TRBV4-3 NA TGCGCCAGCAGCCAAGATAACGGCTACAATGAGCAGTTCTTC CASSQDNGYNEQFF
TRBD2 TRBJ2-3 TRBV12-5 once TGTGCTAGTGGTTTGATACTAGCGGGGGGCACAGATACGCAGTATTTT CASGLILAGGTDTQYF
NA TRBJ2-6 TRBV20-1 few TGCAGTGCTAGAGAGGGGGGCGGCTCTGGGGCCAACGTCCTGACTTTC CSAREGGGSGANVLTF
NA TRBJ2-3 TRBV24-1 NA TGTGCCACCAGTGACCCAGTGGAAAGCACAGATACGCAGTATTTT CATSDPVESTDTQYF
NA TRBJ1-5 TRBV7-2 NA TGTGCCAGCAGCTTACGGATGAGGGAGGCGGGCAATCAGCCCCAGCATTTT CASSLRMREAGNQPQHF
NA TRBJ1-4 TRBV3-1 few TGTGCCAGCAGCCCTTCCGGTGGAACTAATGAAAAACTGTTTTTT CASSPSGGTNEKLFF
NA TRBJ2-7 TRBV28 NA TGTGCCAGCAGTCCCGCCGGACAGCCCTCCTACGAGCAGTACTTC CASSPAGQPSYEQYF
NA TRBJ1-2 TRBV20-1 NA TGCAGTGCGCCCACTACCAATAACTATGGCTACACCTTC CSAPTTNNYGYTF
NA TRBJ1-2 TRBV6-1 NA TGTGCCACGACGACCTGGCAGCGGGACGGCTACACCTTC CATTTWQRDGYTF
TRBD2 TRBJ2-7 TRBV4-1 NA TGCGCCAGCAGCCAAGCCTCGGGAGGCTCCTACGAGCAGTACTTC CASSQASGGSYEQYF
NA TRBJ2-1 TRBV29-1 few TGCAGCGTCGCCCAGCGTGAGCAGTTCTTC CSVAQREQFF
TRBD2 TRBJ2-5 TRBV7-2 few TGTGCCAGCAGCTTAGAGCGGCTAGCGGGGCCCCTCCAAGAGACCCAGTACTTC CASSLERLAGPLQETQYF
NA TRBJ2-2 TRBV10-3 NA TGTGCCACCGGGGGAGGCAGTAACACCGGGGAGCTGTTTTTT CATGGGSNTGELFF
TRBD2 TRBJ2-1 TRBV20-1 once TGCAGTGCTAGACCTTTCGCGGGAGACTCCTACAATGAGCAGTTCTTC CSARPFAGDSYNEQFF
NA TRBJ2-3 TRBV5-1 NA TGCGCCAGCAGCTTGATTCCCGCACGTCCAGATACGCAGTATTTT CASSLIPARPDTQYF
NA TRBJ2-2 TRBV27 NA TGTGCCAGCAGTTTGCGGAGGATGGACACCGGGGAGCTGTTTTTT CASSLRRMDTGELFF
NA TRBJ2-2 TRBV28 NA TGTGCCAGCAGTCCATCAACGACTCCGAGTAATACCGGGGAGCTGTTTTTT CASSPSTTPSNTGELFF
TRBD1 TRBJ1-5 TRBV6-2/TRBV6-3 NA TGTGCCAGCAGTCCCCAGGGGGCTGGATTACAGCATTTT CASSPQGAGLQHF
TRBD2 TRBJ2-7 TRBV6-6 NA TGTGCCAGCAGTCGACGGGCTAGCGGCAACTACGAGCAGTACTTC CASSRRASGNYEQYF
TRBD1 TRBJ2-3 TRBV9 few TGTGCCAGCAGCGGACAAACCGGGACAGGGGGCAGAGATACGCAGTATTTT CASSGQTGTGGRDTQYF
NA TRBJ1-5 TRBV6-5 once TGTGCCAGCAGGAGTCATCAGGGGAATCAGCCCCAGCATTTT CASRSHQGNQPQHF
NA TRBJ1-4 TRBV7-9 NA TGTGCCAGCAGGGAGACTCCCGCAGATAATGAAAAACTGTTTTTT CASRETPADNEKLFF
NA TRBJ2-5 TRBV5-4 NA TGTGCCAGCCAGCCCGCTCCCCAAGAGACCCAGTACTTC CASQPAPQETQYF
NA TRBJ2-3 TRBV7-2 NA TGTGCCAGCAACACCAGAGCGGGAGATACGCAGTATTTT CASNTRAGDTQYF
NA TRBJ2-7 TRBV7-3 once TGTGTCAGCAGCTCAGCAGGGTTCGGGCACGAGCAGTACTTC CVSSSAGFGHEQYF
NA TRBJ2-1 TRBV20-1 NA TGCAGTGCTAGAGTCCAGGCAGTATACAATGAGCAGTTCTTC CSARVQAVYNEQFF
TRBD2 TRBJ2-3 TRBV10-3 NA TGTGCCATCAGTGAGTCCGGACTAGCGACAGATACGCAGTATTTT CAISESGLATDTQYF
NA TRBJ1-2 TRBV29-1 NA TGCAGCGTGGTAGGACAGATCTATGGCTACACCTTC CSVVGQIYGYTF
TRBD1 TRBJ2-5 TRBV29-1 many TGCAGCGTTGAAGATCCTCAGGGGGTGACCCAGTACTTC CSVEDPQGVTQYF
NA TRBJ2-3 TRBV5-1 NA TGCGCCAGCAGCGCCCCGACCACAGATACGCAGTATTTT CASSAPTTDTQYF
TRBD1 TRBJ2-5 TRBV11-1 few TGTGCCAGCAGGGGACAGGATGGAGGGGAGACCCAGTACTTC CASRGQDGGETQYF
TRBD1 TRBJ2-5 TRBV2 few TGTGCCAGCAGTGTGGACGGGACAGTGAAAGAGACCCAGTACTTC CASSVDGTVKETQYF
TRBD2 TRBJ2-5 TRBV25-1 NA TGTGCCAGCAGTGACAGAGCGGGGGGAGAGACCCAGTACTTC CASSDRAGGETQYF
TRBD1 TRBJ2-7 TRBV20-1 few TGCAGTGCTAGGTCACAGGGGGGAAGGAACGAGCAGTACTTC CSARSQGGRNEQYF
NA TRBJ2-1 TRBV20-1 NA TGCAGTGCTAACGTGCAGGGTCCCAATGAGCAGTTCTTC CSANVQGPNEQFF
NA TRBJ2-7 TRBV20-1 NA TGCGGTGCTAGAGCGACAGGGAGGGCCGAGCAGTACTTC CGARATGRAEQYF
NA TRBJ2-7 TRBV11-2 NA TGTGCCAGCAGCTTAGGACCCCTTCTAGACTCGTACGAGCAGTACTTC CASSLGPLLDSYEQYF
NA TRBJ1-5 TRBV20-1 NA TGCAGTGCTTCAATGGGAGGAGATCAGCCCCAGCATTTT CSASMGGDQPQHF
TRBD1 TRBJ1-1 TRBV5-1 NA TGCGCCAGCGGTCTTCGACAGGGGAACACTGAAGCTTTCTTT CASGLRQGNTEAFF
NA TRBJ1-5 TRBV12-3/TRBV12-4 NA TGTGCCAGCAGTTTAGCTAGGGCAGGGGGCAATCAGCCCCAGCATTTT CASSLARAGGNQPQHF
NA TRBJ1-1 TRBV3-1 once TGTGCCAGCAGCCAATCCTTGGCGCAGGGGAAAGCTTTCTTT CASSQSLAQGKAFF
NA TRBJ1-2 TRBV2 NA TGTGCCAGCAGGGACGGATACTCGAGTAACTATGGCTACACCTTC CASRDGYSSNYGYTF
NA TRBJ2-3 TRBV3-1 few TGTGCCAGCAGCGGCGGTAGCGGTAGCACAGATACGCAGTATTTT CASSGGSGSTDTQYF
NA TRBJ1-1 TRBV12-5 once TGTGCTAGTCGGGCCCTATCCACTGAAGCTTTCTTT CASRALSTEAFF
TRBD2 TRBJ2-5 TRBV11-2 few TGTGCCAGCAGGCCGCGGGGGGAAGAGACCCAGTACTTC CASRPRGEETQYF
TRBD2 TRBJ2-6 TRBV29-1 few TGCAGCGTTGCTCTAGCGGGAGGGTCTGGGGCCAACGTCCTGACTTTC CSVALAGGSGANVLTF
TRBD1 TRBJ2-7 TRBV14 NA TGTGCCAGCAGCCGAACCGGGACAGGCCTGTTTAAGCAGTACTTC CASSRTGTGLFKQYF
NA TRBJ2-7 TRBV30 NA TGTGCCTGGAGTGTAGGGCACTACGAGCAGTACTTC CAWSVGHYEQYF
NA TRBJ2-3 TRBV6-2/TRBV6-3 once TGTGCCAGCAGTTACTTTGTTACCACAGATACGCAGTATTTT CASSYFVTTDTQYF
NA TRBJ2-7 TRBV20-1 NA TGCAGTGCTAGATACAAATACTACGAGCAGTACTTC CSARYKYYEQYF
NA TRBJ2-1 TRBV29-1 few TGCAGCGCCAGGAGGGGAGAGTACAATGAGCAGTTCTTC CSARRGEYNEQFF
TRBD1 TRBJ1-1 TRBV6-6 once TGTGCCAGCAGTTTTACCGGGACAGGGGGCGCGTCTGAAGCTTTCTTT CASSFTGTGGASEAFF
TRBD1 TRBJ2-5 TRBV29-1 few TGCAGCGTTCGGCGGGACAGGAGACAAGAGACCCAGTACTTC CSVRRDRRQETQYF
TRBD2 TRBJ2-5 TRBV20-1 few TGCAGTGCTAGGGGAGGGACTCAAGAGACCCAGTACTTC CSARGGTQETQYF